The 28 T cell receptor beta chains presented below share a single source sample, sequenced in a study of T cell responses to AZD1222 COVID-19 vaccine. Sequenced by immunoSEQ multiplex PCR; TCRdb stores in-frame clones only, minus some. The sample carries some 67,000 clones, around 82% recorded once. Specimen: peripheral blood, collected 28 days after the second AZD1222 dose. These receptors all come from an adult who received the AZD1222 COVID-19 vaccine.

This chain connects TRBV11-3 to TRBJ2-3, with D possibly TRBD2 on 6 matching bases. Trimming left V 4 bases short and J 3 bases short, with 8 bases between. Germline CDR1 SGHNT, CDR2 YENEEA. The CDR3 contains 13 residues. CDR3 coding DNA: TGTGCCAGCAGCTCGGGGGTAACAGATACGCAGTATTTT. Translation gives CASSSGVTDTQYF.

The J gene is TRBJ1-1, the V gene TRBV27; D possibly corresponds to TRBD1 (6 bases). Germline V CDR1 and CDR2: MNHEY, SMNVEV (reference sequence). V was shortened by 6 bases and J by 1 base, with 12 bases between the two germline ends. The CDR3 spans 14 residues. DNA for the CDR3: TGTGCCAGCAGGTGGGACATCCGGAACACTGAAGCTTTCTTT. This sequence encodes CASRWDIRNTEAFF.

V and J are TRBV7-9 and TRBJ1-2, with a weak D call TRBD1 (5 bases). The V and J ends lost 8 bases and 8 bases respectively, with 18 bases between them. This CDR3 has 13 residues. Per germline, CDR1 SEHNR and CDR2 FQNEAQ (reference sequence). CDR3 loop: CASQGSQGGGYTF. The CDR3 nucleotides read TGTGCCAGCCAAGGTTCCCAGGGAGGAGGCTACACCTTC.

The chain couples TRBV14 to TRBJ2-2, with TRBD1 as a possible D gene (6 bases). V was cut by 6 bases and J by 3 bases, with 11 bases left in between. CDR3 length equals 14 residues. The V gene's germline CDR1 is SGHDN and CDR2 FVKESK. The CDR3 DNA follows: TGTGCCAGCAGTCAGGGGCGGTACACCGGGGAGCTGTTTTTT. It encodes CASSQGRYTGELFF.

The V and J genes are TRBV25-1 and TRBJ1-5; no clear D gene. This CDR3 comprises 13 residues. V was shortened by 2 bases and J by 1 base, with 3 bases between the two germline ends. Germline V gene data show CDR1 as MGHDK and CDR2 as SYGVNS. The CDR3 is CASSERSNQPQHF. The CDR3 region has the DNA TGTGCCAGCAGTGAACGGAGCAATCAGCCCCAGCATTTT.

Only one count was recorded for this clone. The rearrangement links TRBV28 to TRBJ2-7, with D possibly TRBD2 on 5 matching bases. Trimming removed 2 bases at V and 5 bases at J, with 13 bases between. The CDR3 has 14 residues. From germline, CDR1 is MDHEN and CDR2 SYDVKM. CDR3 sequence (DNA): TGTGCCAGCAGTTTAGGAGGATCTCGGGACGAGCAGTACTTC. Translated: CASSLGGSRDEQYF.

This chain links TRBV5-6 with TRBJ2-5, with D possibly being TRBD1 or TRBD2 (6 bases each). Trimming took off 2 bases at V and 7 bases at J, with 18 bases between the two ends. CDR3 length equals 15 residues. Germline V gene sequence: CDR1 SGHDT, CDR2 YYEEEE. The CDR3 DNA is TGTGCCAGCAGCTTATTAAGGGGGGACGAAGGGACCCAGTACTTC. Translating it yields CASSLLRGDEGTQYF.

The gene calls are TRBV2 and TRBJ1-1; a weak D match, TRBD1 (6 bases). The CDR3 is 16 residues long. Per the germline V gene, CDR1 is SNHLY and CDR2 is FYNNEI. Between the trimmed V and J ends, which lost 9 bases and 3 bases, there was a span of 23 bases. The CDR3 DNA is TGTGCCAGTTTCAGGGACATCCTGGGGGGGTACACTGAAGCTTTCTTT. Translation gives CASFRDILGGYTEAFF.

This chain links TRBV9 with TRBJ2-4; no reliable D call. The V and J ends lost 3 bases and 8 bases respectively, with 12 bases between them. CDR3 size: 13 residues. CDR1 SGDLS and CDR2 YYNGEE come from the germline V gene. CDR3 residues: CASSARVRDIQYF. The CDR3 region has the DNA TGTGCCAGCAGCGCCCGAGTCAGAGACATTCAGTACTTC.

In DNA, the CDR3 is TGTGCCAGCAGCTTAGCAGGAATGCAGGGGATTGAGACCCAGTACTTC. This codes for CASSLAGMQGIETQYF. This chain joins TRBV7-2 and TRBJ2-5, with D maybe TRBD1 (6 bases). The V and J ends lost 0 bases and 5 bases respectively, with 16 bases between them. CDR1 and CDR2 from the germline V gene are SGHTA and FQGNSA. This CDR3 has 16 residues.

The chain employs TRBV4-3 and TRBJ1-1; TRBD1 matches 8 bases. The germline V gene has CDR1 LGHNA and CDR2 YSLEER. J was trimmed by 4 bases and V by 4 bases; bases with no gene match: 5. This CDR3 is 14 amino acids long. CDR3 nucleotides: TGCGCCAGCAGCCGGAAACAGGGGGGCACTGAAGCTTTCTTT. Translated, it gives CASSRKQGGTEAFF.

DNA of the CDR3: TGTGCCAGCTCACCACCGTTGCCCCGGGAAGCTTTCTTT. As protein: CASSPPLPREAFF. The chain links TRBV18 to TRBJ1-1; no definite D call. From germline, CDR1 is KGHSH and CDR2 LQKENI. The CDR3 has 13 residues. V dropped 0 bases and J dropped 8 bases, with 10 bases sitting between them.

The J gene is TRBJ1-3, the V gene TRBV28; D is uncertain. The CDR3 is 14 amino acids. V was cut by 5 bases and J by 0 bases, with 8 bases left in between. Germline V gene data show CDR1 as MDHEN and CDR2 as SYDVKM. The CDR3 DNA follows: TGTGCCAGCAGTCCCGGTCTCTCTGGAAACACCATATATTTT. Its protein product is CASSPGLSGNTIYF.

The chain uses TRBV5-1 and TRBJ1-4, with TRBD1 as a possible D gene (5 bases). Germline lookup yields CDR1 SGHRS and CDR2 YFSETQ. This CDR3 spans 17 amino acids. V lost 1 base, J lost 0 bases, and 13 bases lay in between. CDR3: CASSLSPSGATNEKLFF. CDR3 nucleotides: TGCGCCAGCAGCTTGTCGCCGTCGGGGGCAACTAATGAAAAACTGTTTTTT.

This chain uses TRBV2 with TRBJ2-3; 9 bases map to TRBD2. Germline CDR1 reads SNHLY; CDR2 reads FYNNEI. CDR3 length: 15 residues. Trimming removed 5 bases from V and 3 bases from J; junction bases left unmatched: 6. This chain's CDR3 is CASSILAGITDTQYF. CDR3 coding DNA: TGTGCCAGCAGTATACTAGCGGGTATAACAGATACGCAGTATTTT.

CDR3 sequence reads: CASSIRLAGVEIEQYF. CDR3 DNA sequence: TGTGCCAGTAGTATACGACTAGCGGGGGTGGAAATCGAGCAGTACTTC. This chain joins TRBV19 and TRBJ2-7; 12 bases line up with TRBD2. Germline assignment: CDR1 LNHDA and CDR2 SQIVND (reference sequence). The CDR3 length is 16 residues. With 2 bases clipped from V and 6 bases from J, the junction kept 8 bases outside the gene matches.

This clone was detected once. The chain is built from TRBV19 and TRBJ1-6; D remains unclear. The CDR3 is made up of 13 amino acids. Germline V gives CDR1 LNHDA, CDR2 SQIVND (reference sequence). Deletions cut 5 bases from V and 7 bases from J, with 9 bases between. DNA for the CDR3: TGTGCCAGTAGTCCCGGTAGGAATTCACCCCTCCACTTT. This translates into CASSPGRNSPLHF. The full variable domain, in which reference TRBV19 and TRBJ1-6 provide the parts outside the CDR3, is DGGITQSPKYLFRKEGQNVTLSCEQNLNHDAMYWYRQDPGQGLRLIYYSQIVNDFQKGDIAEGYSVSREKKESFPLTVTSAQKNPTAFYLCASSPGRNSPLHFGNGTRLTVT.

The CDR3 spells CASSLGGTGGGEQFF. The CDR3 nucleotides read TGTGCCAGCAGCTTAGGAGGGACAGGGGGCGGTGAGCAGTTCTTC. V gene TRBV11-3 combines with J gene TRBJ2-1; TRBD1 agrees at 12 bases. Germline V gives CDR1 SGHNT, CDR2 YENEEA. This CDR3 contains 15 residues. V lost 1 base, J lost 9 bases, and 4 bases stayed unmatched.

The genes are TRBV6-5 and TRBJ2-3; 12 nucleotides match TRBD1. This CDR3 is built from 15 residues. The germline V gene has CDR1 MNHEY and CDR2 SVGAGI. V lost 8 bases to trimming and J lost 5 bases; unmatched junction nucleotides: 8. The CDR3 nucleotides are TGTGCCAGCCATAACCGGGACAGGGGGCGAGATACGCAGTATTTT. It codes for CASHNRDRGRDTQYF.

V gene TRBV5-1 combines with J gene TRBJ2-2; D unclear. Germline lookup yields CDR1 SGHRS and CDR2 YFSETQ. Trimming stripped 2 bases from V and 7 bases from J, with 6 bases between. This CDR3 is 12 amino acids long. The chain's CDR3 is CASSFSVGELFF. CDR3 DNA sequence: TGCGCCAGCAGCTTCTCGGTCGGGGAGCTGTTTTTT.

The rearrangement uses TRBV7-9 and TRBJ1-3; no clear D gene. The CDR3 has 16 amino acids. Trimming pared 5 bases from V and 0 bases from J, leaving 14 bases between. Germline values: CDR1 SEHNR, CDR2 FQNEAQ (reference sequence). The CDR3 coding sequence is TGTGCCAGCAGCCCGATACTATTAGTCTCTGGAAACACCATATATTTT. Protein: CASSPILLVSGNTIYF.

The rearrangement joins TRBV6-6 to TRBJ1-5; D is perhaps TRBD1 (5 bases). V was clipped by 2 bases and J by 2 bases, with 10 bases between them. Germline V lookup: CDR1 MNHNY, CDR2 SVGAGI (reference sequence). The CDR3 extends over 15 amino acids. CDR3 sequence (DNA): TGTGCCAGCAGTTACCAGGGTTCGGGCAATCAGCCCCAGCATTTT. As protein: CASSYQGSGNQPQHF.

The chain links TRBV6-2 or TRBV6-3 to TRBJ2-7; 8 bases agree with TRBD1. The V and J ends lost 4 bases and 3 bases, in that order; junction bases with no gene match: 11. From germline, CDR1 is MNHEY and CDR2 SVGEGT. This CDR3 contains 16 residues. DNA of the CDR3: TGTGCCAGCAGTTTCCCAACTCGGACAGGGAACTACGAGCAGTACTTC. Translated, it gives CASSFPTRTGNYEQYF.

Here the CDR3 reads CASSSPFTRGSTFYGYTF. The CDR3 nucleotides are TGTGCCAGCAGTTCCCCCTTTACGAGGGGTAGCACCTTCTATGGCTACACCTTC. The chain carries TRBV28 and TRBJ1-2; D is possibly TRBD1 (5 bases). Trimming shortened V by 4 bases and J by 4 bases, and 25 bases separated the two germline ends. This CDR3 comprises 18 residues. The germline gives CDR1 MDHEN, CDR2 SYDVKM.

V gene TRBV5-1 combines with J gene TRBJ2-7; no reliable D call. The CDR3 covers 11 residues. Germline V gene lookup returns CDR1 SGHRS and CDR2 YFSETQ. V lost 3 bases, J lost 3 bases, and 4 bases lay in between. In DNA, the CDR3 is TGCGCCAGCAGCTACCTCTACGAGCAGTACTTC. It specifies CASSYLYEQYF.

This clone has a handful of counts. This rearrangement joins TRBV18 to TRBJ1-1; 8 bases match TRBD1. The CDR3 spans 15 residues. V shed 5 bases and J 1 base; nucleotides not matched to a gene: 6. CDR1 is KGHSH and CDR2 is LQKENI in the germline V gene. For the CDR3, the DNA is TGTGCCAGCTCATTATCCGGGACAGGGAACACTGAAGCTTTCTTT. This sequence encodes CASSLSGTGNTEAFF.

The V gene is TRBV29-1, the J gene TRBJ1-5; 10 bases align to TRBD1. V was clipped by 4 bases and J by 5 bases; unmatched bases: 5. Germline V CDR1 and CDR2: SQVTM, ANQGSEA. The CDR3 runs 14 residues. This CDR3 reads CSVVVGTGDQPQHF. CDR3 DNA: TGCAGCGTTGTAGTAGGGACAGGGGATCAGCCCCAGCATTTT.

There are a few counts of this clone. The CDR3 protein is CASSFGQGADFNEKLFF. CDR3 sequence (DNA): TGTGCCAGCAGCTTCGGGCAAGGGGCAGACTTCAATGAAAAACTGTTTTTT. The chain employs TRBV7-9 and TRBJ1-4; possibly TRBD1 for D (5 bases). CDR1 is SEHNR and CDR2 is FQNEAQ in the germline V gene (reference sequence). The CDR3 totals 17 residues. The V end was cut by 3 bases, the J end by 5 bases, with 19 bases between.